This T cell receptor (beta chain) was sequenced during a study of OX40 agonist ivuxolimab in advanced cancers. About the full investigation: Ivuxolimab was an agonistic, fully human IgG2 monoclonal antibody directed against OX40 (CD134), a costimulatory receptor. Intravenous ivuxolimab was administered to patients every 2 weeks at six dose levels: 0.01, 0.1, 0.3, 1.5, 3 and 10 mg/kg. Patients were allowed to have had prior anti-PD-1, anti-PD-L1 or anti-CTLA-4 therapy, and around 40% of the dose-escalation patients had previously received checkpoint inhibitors. A male proportion of 82.7% and a mean age of approximately 60 years, ranging from roughly 23 to 80, were recorded for the dose-escalation cohort. The paper reports the monotherapy dose-escalation portion (N = 52 patients) of the phase I ivuxolimab trial. Of the roughly 51 patients in dose escalation, about 20 had hepatocellular carcinoma, some 15 had melanoma, 9 had renal cell carcinoma and 9 had head and neck cancer. The purpose of peripheral TCRbeta sequencing was to test whether ivuxolimab changed TCR sequence diversity and led to clonal T-cell expansion. Partial responses were achieved by three dose-escalation patients, of whom one had hepatocellular carcinoma and two had cutaneous melanoma. What the study reported, not specific to this receptor: After ivuxolimab, expanded clones were on average more numerous among CD8+ T cells than among CD4+ T cells. Low levels of normalized T-cell clonal expansion were also seen in some patients who did not respond. Antigen specificity was not determined for the clonally expanded peripheral T cells. At doses of 0.1 to 3.0 mg/kg, clonal expansion of both CD4+ and CD8+ T cells in blood was seen between baseline and week 6. Partial responders in the 0.1-3.0 mg/kg groups had among the lowest normalized peripheral clonal expansion, especially among CD8+ T cells.

For sequencing of the TCRbeta CDR3 region, genomic DNA was extracted from the sorted cells. TCRbeta CDR3 regions were sequenced using the immunoSEQ Assay. TCRdb took over this immuneACCESS table, retaining in-frame rearrangements with V and J assigned. Such tables are incomplete; in checked studies, under half of the missing clones stem from an unresolved V gene, and the remainder is unexplained. A total of 65,000 to 70,000 clones appear in this sample, around 86% of them only once. The ten largest clonotypes hold 0.35% to 0.45% of the sample. Patients with autoimmune disease history or receiving systemic immunosuppression were excluded from the trial. Peripheral blood for TCR sequencing was drawn from every dose cohort at baseline, at cycle 4 day 1 and at cycle 7 day 1. Samples were obtained from an open-label, multicenter, first-in-human phase I dose-escalation trial of ivuxolimab. Adults with locally advanced or metastatic melanoma, renal cell, hepatocellular, or head and neck squamous cell carcinoma were enrolled in the trial. Before TCR sequencing, CD4+ T cells and CD8+ T cells from peripheral blood were sorted into separate populations.

From the germline V gene, CDR1 is SQVTM and CDR2 is ANQGSEA. V is clipped by 3 bases and J by 0 bases, and the sequence between their germline boundaries is 12 bases long. The CDR3 numbers 15 residues from cysteine through phenylalanine. Of the read, only the CDR3 DNA is kept; its 45 bases are in frame from base 1. A remark on this clone: This receptor's antigen is unknown. No much larger clone exists at a distance of one base, and base qualities are not known.

The specimen comprised CD4+ or CD8+ T cells sorted from blood, sampled in a trial of the OX40 agonist ivuxolimab. Recombination connected TRBV29-1 to TRBJ2-4; the D gene assignment is perhaps TRBD1 or TRBD2, with each matching 5 bases. This TCR came from an adult with an advanced solid tumor such as melanoma, head and neck, liver or kidney cancer. The CDR3 sequence is CSVEGTVLAKNIQYF. The bases read TGCAGCGTTGAGGGGACGGTCCTAGCCAAAAACATTCAGTACTTC.